This T cell receptor beta chain derives from a study of T cells in localized non-small cell lung cancer. Measured with immunoSEQ multiplex PCR; TCRdb has only the in-frame clones, and not every one. This sample has around 26,000 clones, with 80% to 95% found just once. About this clone: What it recognizes is unknown.

The germline gives CDR1 ENHRY, CDR2 SYGVKD. V shed 9 bases and J shed 0 bases, with 12 bases lying between them. The CDR3 is 13 residues long. General observations from the study: In the blood, greater T cell density corresponded to longer overall survival. The study found T cell clonality highest in uninvolved adjacent lung, above tumor.

This specimen consisted of peripheral blood, obtained before any cancer treatment. The gene calls are TRBV10-3 and TRBJ2-7; D may be TRBD1 (7 bases). The receptor was isolated from a female donor aged 60 or older with stage II squamous cell lung carcinoma. CDR3 region: CAISGGRSYEQYF. In nucleotides, the CDR3 is TGTGCCATTTCAGGGGGGCGCTCCTACGAGCAGTACTTC.